The TCR beta chain under discussion was sequenced for a study of CD8 T cells in Susac syndrome (dated by TCRdb to between 2019 and 2020). Context from the whole study: The study used repertoire sequencing to test whether antigen drove CD8+ T cell activation and differentiation in Susac syndrome.

The CDR3 holds 14 amino acids from the cysteine to the phenylalanine. Only CDR3 DNA remains: 42 bases, in frame from the first base. V and J lose 6 bases and 7 bases, and a span of 19 bases separates them. Results and caveats for the whole study, not just this receptor: The number of individuals in the TCR sequencing and HLA analysis was recognized as being relatively small.

RNA was extracted using the RNeasy kit, and roughly 0.5 to 1 microgram was reverse transcribed with random hexamers. The immunoSEQ multiplex PCR assay, covering 54 Vbeta and 13 Jbeta segments, was used to amplify TCR beta CDR3 regions. PCR amplification bias was corrected using a synthetic template baseline for primer optimization and computational correction. The published analysis was carried out like this. Only productive sequences were kept, with reads annotated to V, D and J genes according to IMGT and analyzed in immunoSEQ Analyzer. Clonality was computed as one minus Shannon entropy normalized by log2 of the number of productive unique sequences. Public and private clones were assessed among the 100 most prevalent clones of each patient and control. Susac-specific clones were defined as absent from healthy and MS cohorts, around 980 published viral clones and other ImmuneACCESS disease sequences. TCRdb passed the public sequencing reads through fastp at Q25 and MiXCR, retaining productive beta sequences. Rows are combined by CDR3 protein, so each entry shows the most common genes and DNA. The V and J calls were not made by the authors but by TCRdb's processing. Present in this sample are 150,000 to 200,000 distinct CDR3 sequences, approximately 93% of which were seen just once. In total, the top ten clones hold 0.09% to 0.1% of the sample.

A remark on this clonotype: No antigen is known for it. Base qualities are not recorded, but no much larger clone differs from it by a single base.

Peripheral blood CD8+ and CD4+ T cells from healthy donors, Susac syndrome patients and multiple sclerosis patients were profiled using high-throughput TCR beta sequencing. The multiple sclerosis controls were treatment-naive patients whose relapsing-remitting disease, either stable or active, fulfilled the revised McDonald criteria. CD8+ TEMRA cells were enriched by FACS, while bulk CD8+ and CD4+ T cells were purified by magnetic negative isolation. Blood was collected in EDTA tubes and processed within 24 hours, with PBMCs isolated through density gradient centrifugation. PBMCs intended for TCR sequencing were frozen in liquid nitrogen and were later thawed in a 37 degrees C water bath. The sorted or isolated CD4+, CD8+ and CD8+ TEMRA cells had a purity of 90% or higher.

Sequencing input: CD4+ T cells from PBMCs. This chain joins TRBV12-3 or TRBV12-4 to TRBJ2-7, with the D assignment possibly TRBD1 or TRBD2, given 6 matching bases for each. The sequence was obtained from a human donor with multiple sclerosis. CDR3 sequence: CASSVGGPTTEQYF. The bases read TGTGCCAGCAGCGTGGGGGGCCCAACTACTGAGCAGTACTTC.